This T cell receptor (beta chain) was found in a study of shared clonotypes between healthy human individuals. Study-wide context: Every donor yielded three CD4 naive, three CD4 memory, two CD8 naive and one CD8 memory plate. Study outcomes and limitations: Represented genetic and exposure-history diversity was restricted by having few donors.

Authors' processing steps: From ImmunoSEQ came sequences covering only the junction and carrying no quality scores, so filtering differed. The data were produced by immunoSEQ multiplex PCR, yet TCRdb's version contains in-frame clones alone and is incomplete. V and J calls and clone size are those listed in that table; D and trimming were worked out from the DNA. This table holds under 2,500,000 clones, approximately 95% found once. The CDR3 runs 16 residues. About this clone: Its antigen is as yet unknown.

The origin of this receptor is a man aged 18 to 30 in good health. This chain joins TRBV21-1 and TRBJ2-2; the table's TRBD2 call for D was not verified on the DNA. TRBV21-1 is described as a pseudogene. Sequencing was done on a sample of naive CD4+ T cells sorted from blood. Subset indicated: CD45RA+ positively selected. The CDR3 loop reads CASSKVGSSDPGELFF. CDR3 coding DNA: TGTGCCAGCAGCAAAGTGGGGTCTAGCGACCCCGGGGAGCTGTTTTTT.